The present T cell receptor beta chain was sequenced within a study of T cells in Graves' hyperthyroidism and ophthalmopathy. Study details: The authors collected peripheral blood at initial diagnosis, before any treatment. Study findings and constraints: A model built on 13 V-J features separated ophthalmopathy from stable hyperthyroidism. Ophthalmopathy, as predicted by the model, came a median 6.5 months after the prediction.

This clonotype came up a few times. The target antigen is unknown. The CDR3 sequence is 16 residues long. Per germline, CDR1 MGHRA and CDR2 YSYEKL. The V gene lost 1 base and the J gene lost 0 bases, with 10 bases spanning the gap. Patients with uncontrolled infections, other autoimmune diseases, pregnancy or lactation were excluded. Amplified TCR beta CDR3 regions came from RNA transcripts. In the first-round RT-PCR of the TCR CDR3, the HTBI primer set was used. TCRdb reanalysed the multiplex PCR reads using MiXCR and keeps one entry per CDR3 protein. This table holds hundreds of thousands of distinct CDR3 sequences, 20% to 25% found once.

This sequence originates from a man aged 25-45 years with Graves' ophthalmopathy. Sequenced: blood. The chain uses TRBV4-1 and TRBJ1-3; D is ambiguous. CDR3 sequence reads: CASSQATTSSGNTIYF. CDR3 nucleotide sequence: TGCGCCAGCAGCCAAGCCACGACAAGCTCTGGAAACACCATATATTTT.